Listed here is a single TCR beta chain. Its specific antigen is unknown. The sample holds no much larger clone one base away, and base qualities are not on file. CDR3 length: 15 amino acids, cysteine to phenylalanine. The only DNA kept is the CDR3, 45 bases in frame from the first base. A distance of 13 bases separates the germline ends of V and J, which lose 2 bases and 5 bases respectively. Based on the germline V gene, the CDR1 and CDR2 sequences are MDHEN and SYDVKM. These data are taken from a study of blood T cell repertoires in COVID-19 (dated by TCRdb to about 2020). With respect to the entire study: Samples covering the acute and convalescent phases of COVID-19 were provided by collaborators in the United States, Italy and Spain. The samples were drawn from two sources: the first 160 participants of the ongoing ImmuneRACE study, and 1,254 subjects contributed by 6 global collaborators. The material from the prospective study consisted of cDNA or gDNA derived from T cells, B-cell-depleted T cells, or PBMCs. Nearly every sample came with metadata listing a de-identified subject ID, COVID-19 status, age in years and sex. Where available, HLA class I and class II types were taken from metadata supplied by the sample provider and were not determined by assay-based typing. Deeply sampled blood TCRbeta repertoires from subjects exposed to, actively infected with, or recovered from COVID-19 were included in the dataset. The repertoires were made available in a free public database intended to serve as a resource for research on the immune response to SARS-CoV-2. Results the study describes overall, beyond this receptor: The quantity of clinical and demographic metadata differed by source and by participant and was supplied without curation.

The collaborating institutions used their own protocols to collect whole blood in K2EDTA tubes. For TCRbeta analysis, collaborators shipped samples as frozen whole blood, isolated PBMCs, or DNA extracted from either of those sample types. TCRbeta CDR3 regions were amplified from genomic DNA by means of the immunoSEQ Assay, a bias-controlled multiplex PCR. Under the source paper's analysis protocol: Nucleated cell counts per sample were estimated from amplification of reference gene primers within the assay. Sequence reads were collapsed and filtered to measure the absolute abundance of every unique TCRbeta CDR3 rearrangement. For each sample, productive Simpson clonality was calculated as the square root of Simpson's diversity index over productive rearrangements. This immuneACCESS table, as held by TCRdb, lists in-frame sequences with V and J called but not all clones. Of the missing ones, under half trace to an unresolved V gene in checked studies; the others have no known cause. The V and J calls and clone size come from that table; D and trimming were worked out from the DNA. The sample table holds about 130,000 clones, of which 90% were seen once. Together, the top ten hold more than 3% of the sample.

Sequenced sample: peripheral blood. The rearrangement joined TRBV28 to TRBJ1-5; tentative D gene TRBD1, with 6 bases matching. This receptor was identified in a man aged 45-60 years with active COVID-19. For the CDR3, the sequence is CASSLGRSGDQPQHF. The bases are TGTGCCAGCAGTTTAGGTCGATCAGGGGATCAGCCCCAGCATTTT.